The entry that follows covers one T cell receptor beta chain sequence. Its antigen target is currently unknown. Per-base qualities were not stored, and no clone one base away is much larger. The sample belongs to a study of PD-L1 blockade in urothelial cancer (dated by TCRdb to about 2017). At the level of the whole study: All patients started therapy in the mid-2010s and received atezolizumab 1,200 mg intravenously every 3 weeks. In the same patients, pretreatment tumors underwent whole exome sequencing and RNA sequencing in addition to TCR sequencing. Fewer than ten patients reached durable clinical benefit, while some 21 patients did not. Pretreatment blood TCR-seq was available for twenty-nine patients, at least one posttreatment blood collection was obtained for 24 patients, and tumor TCR-seq was available for 24 patients. An ECOG performance status of 0 or 1 was recorded for the patients, and 0 to 3 prior chemotherapy regimens had been received by the patients. The study was an exploratory multi-omic analysis of somatic, immune and clinical correlates of response to PD-L1 blockade with atezolizumab in urothelial cancer. Blood samples gave median yields of about 140,000 T cells and tens of thousands of unique TCRs, along with a median clonality of roughly 0.08. Durable clinical benefit was defined as a progression-free survival longer than 6 months, and TCR features were additionally tested against progression-free survival and overall survival. Pretreatment tumor samples, along with matched peripheral blood collected serially before and after atezolizumab treatment, underwent TCR sequencing. Blood samples were analyzed 3 weeks after the start of treatment (second dose) and 6 weeks after the start of treatment. About 90% of the 29 patients were males with bladder-origin urothelial cancer, and about 60% of the 29 reported a prior smoking history. Results and caveats for the whole study, not just this receptor: Because the sample size was small (n ≈ 27) and many of the analyses were exploratory, the results are meant to be hypothesis-generating. Improved progression-free and overall survival was found to be associated with pretreatment peripheral blood TCR clonality below the median. At 3 weeks after the start of treatment, tumor-associated TCR clones in peripheral blood had expanded more in patients with durable benefit (n of about 22, p = 0.022).

The cohort included 25 to 30 patients with locally advanced or metastatic urothelial carcinoma who were treated at Memorial Sloan Kettering on a trial protocol. Peripheral blood mononuclear cells were collected from each patient pretreatment and during treatment, giving between 1 and 8 total time points per patient. The Qiagen DNeasy Blood extraction kit was used to purify genomic DNA from total PBMCs and tumor samples. Collected pretreatment and during treatment, PBMCs were isolated and stored as previously described. V ends up 4 bases short and J 0 bases short, with an unmatched junction base count of 7. There are 16 amino acids in the CDR3, from cysteine to phenylalanine inclusive. Only CDR3 DNA remains: 48 bases, in frame from the first base. The CDR1 and CDR2 encoded by the germline V gene are SGDLS and YYNGEE. To estimate absolute template abundance from read counts, synthetic TCR analog templates were spiked into each PCR. Using the immunoSEQ assay, TCRbeta CDR3 regions were amplified from genomic DNA with bias-controlled V and J gene primers. Sequencing of rearranged TCRbeta segments was done at approximately 20X coverage. The study's own analysis went as follows. Sequencing errors were corrected by clustering and CDR3s were annotated against IMGT to assign V, D and J genes. Out-of-frame and stop-codon sequences were excluded, and only productive TCRbeta rearrangements were used in downstream analyses. Clonality was calculated as one minus the Shannon entropy normalized by the log of the number of unique productive sequences. Fisher's exact test with Benjamini-Hochberg correction, at a threshold of adjusted p below 0.01, was used to find clones that differed between time points or between blood and tumor. This immuneACCESS table, as held by TCRdb, lists in-frame sequences with V and J called but not all clones. Of the missing ones, under half trace to an unresolved V gene in checked studies; the others have no known cause. That table furnishes V, J and clone size, whereas the DNA furnished D and trimming. This sample is represented by about 100,000 clones; about 85% of them were singletons. The ten largest clones capture about 2.4% of the sample.

The rearranged chain carries TRBV9 and TRBJ2-3; the junction holds 8 bases that match TRBD2. The sequenced sample was PBMCs, obtained around atezolizumab (anti-PD-L1) treatment. The clonotype comes from a man aged 45 to 65 with urothelial cancer. DNA sequence: TGTGCCAGCAGCACCCTAGCGGGTGCTAGCACAGATACGCAGTATTTT. Its translation is CASSTLAGASTDTQYF.